This T cell receptor (beta chain) emerged from a study of metastatic and nonmetastatic thyroid tumors. Study-level background: Peripheral blood and tumor or nodule samples from malignant and benign thyroid patients were compared.

The authors' processing: It was from CDR3 differences across clinicopathological groups that a distant-metastasis classifier for papillary thyroid cancer was built. From the PCR reads, TCRdb re-called clones with MiXCR. TCRdb's processing, not the authors', yielded these V and J calls. The top ten hold about 7% of the sample, which has about 16,000 clones, 30% to 40% seen once. Germline V lookup: CDR1 DFQATT, CDR2 SNEGSKA (reference sequence). Trimming stripped 2 bases from V and 0 bases from J, with 16 bases between. CDR3 size: 16 residues. This clone counts as medium-sized. The antigen remains unidentified. Findings of the study overall: Malignant thyroid tumors reportedly exceeded benign nodules significantly in TCR beta diversity, with the difference appearing in blood and tumor.

Patients had received no treatment of any kind before thyroid surgery. Material: tumor tissue. This TCR came from a female donor with papillary thyroid cancer or a benign thyroid nodule (not recorded which). Some clones in this sample may be carry-over from other donors' samples. The chain couples TRBV20-1 to TRBJ2-5, with a possible D match to TRBD2 (6 bases). The CDR3 region has the DNA TGCAGTGCTAGATTAAAGGGAGGATGGTACCAAGAGACCCAGTACTTC. Translated, it gives CSARLKGGWYQETQYF.